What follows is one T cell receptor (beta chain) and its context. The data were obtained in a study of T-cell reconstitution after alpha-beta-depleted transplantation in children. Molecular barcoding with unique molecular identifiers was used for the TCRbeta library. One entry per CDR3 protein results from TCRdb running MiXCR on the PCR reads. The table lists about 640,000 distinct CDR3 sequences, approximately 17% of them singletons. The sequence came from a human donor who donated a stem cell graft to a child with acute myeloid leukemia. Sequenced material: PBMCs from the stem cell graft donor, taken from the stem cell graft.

Here the CDR3 reads CASSFSEIRTDTQYF. In DNA form, the CDR3 reads TGCGCCAGCAGCTTCTCAGAGATCCGCACAGATACGCAGTATTTT. This chain connects TRBV5-1 to TRBJ2-3, with D uncertain. This CDR3 spans 15 amino acids. V lost 2 bases and J lost 1, with 11 bases in between. Germline CDR1 and CDR2: SGHRS and YFSETQ.